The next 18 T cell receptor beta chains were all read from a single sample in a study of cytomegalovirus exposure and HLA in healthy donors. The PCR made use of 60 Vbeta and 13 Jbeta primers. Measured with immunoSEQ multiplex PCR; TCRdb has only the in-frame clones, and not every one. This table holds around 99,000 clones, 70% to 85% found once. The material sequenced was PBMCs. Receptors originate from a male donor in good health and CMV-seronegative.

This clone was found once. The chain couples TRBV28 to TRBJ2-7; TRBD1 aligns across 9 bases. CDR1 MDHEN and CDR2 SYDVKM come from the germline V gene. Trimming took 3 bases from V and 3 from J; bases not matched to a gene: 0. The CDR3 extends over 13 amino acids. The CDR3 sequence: CASSLDRGYEQYF. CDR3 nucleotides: TGTGCCAGCAGTTTGGACAGGGGCTACGAGCAGTACTTC. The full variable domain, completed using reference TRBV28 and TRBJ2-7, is DVKVTQSSRYLVKRTGEKVFLECVQDMDHENMFWYRQDPGLGLRLIYFSYDVKMKEKGDIPEGYSVSREKKERFSLILESASTNQTSMYLCASSLDRGYEQYFGPGTRLTVT.

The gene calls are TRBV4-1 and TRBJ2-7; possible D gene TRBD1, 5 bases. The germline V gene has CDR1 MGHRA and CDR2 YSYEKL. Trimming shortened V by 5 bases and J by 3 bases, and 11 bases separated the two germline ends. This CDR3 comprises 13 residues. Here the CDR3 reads CASSSRQNYEQYF. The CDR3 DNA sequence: TGCGCCAGCAGCTCCCGACAGAACTACGAGCAGTACTTC.

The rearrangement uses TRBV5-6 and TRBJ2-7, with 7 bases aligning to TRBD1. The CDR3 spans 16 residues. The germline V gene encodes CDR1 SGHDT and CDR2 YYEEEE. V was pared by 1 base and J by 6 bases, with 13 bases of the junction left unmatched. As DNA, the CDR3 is TGTGCCAGCAGCTTGTCCCCGGGACAGAGCTTCGGCGAGCAGTACTTC. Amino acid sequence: CASSLSPGQSFGEQYF.

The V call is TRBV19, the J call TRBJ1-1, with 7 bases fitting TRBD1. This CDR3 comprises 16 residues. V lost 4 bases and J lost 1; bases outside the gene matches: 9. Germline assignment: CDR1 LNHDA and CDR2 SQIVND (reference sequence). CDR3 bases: TGTGCCAGTAGTAGGGGAGACAGGGTGGCGAACACTGAAGCTTTCTTT. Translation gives CASSRGDRVANTEAFF.

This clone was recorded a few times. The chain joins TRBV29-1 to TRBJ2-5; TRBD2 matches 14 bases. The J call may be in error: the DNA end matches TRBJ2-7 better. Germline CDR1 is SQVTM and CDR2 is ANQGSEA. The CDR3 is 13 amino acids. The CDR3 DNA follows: TGCAGCATAGGGACTAGCGGGAGCTACGAGCAGTACTTC. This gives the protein CSIGTSGSYEQYF.

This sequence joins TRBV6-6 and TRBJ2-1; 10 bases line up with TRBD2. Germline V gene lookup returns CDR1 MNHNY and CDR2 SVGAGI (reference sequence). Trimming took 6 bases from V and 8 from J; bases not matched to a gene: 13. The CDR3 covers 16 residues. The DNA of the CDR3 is TGTGCCAGCAGACGAGCGGGAGGGCTAACTGGGGATGAGCAGTTCTTC. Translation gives CASRRAGGLTGDEQFF.

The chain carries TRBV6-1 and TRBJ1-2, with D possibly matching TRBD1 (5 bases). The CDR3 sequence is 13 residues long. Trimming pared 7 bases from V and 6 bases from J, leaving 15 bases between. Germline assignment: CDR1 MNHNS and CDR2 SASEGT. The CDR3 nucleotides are TGTGCCAGCACCCCGCGACAGTCGAATGGCTACACCTTC. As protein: CASTPRQSNGYTF.

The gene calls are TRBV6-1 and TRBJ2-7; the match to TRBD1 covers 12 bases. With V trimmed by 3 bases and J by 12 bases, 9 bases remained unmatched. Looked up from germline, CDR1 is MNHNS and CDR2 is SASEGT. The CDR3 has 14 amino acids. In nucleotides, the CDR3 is TGTGCCAGCAGTGAGGGGACAGGGGGCGAGAATCGGTACTTC. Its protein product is CASSEGTGGENRYF.

CDR3 sequence: CASSLGADGNTIYF. The CDR3 nucleotides read TGCGCCAGCAGCTTGGGAGCGGATGGAAACACCATATATTTT. This chain links TRBV5-1 with TRBJ1-3; D is ambiguous. The CDR3 totals 14 residues. V was trimmed by 0 bases and J by 3 bases, leaving 7 bases between them. Per the germline V gene, CDR1 is SGHRS and CDR2 is YFSETQ.

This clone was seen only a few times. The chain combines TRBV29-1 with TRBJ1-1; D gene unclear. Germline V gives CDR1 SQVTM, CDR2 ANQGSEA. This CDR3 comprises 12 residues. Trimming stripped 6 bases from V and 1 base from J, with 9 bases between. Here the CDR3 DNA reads TGCAGCGTCCTGCGGGGGAACACTGAAGCTTTCTTT. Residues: CSVLRGNTEAFF.

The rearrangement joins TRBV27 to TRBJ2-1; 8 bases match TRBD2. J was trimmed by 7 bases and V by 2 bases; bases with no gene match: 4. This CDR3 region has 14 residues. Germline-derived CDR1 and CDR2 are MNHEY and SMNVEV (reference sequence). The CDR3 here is CASSLEREYNEQFF. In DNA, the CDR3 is TGTGCCAGCAGTTTAGAGCGGGAGTATAATGAGCAGTTCTTC.

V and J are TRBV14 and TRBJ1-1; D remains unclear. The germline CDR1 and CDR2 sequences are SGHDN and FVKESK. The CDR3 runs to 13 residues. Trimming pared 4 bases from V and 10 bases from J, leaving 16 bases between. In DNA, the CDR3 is TGTGCCAGCAGCCTATATTTGCGGGGTGGAGCTTTCTTT. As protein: CASSLYLRGGAFF. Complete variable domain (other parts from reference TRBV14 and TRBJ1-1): EAGVTQFPSHSVIEKGQTVTLRCDPISGHDNLYWYRRVMGKEIKFLLHFVKESKQDESGMPNNRFLAERTGGTYSTLKVQPAELEDSGVYFCASSLYLRGGAFFGQGTRLTVV.

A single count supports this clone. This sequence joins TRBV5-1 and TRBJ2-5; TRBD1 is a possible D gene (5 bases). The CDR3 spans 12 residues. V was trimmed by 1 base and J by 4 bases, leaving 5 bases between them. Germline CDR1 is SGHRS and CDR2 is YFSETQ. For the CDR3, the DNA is TGCGCCAGCAGCTTGCAGGGAGAGACCCAGTACTTC. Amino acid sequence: CASSLQGETQYF.

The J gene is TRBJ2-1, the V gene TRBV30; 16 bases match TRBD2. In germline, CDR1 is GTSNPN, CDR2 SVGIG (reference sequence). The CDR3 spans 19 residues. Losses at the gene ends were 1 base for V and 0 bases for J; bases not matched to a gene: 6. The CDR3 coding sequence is TGTGCCTGGAGTGCCGGGACTAGCGGGAGGGCGAGCTCCTACAATGAGCAGTTCTTC. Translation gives CAWSAGTSGRASSYNEQFF.

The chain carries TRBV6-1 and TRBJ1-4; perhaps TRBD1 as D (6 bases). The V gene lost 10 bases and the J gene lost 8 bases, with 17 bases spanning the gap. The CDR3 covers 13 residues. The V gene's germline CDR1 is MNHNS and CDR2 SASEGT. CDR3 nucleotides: TGTGCCACAGCTCGGGGGGCCTCCGAAAAACTGTTTTTT. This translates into CATARGASEKLFF.

In nucleotides, the CDR3 is TGTGCCAGCAGCCAAGTGGCGGCTAGCGGGAAGGACAATGAGCAGTTCTTC. This translates into CASSQVAASGKDNEQFF. This chain joins TRBV4-2 and TRBJ2-1, with 9 bases aligning to TRBD2. The CDR3 contains 17 residues. Germline trimming cut 1 base from V and 5 bases from J; bases unmatched to any gene: 9. In germline, CDR1 is LGHNA, CDR2 YNFKEQ.

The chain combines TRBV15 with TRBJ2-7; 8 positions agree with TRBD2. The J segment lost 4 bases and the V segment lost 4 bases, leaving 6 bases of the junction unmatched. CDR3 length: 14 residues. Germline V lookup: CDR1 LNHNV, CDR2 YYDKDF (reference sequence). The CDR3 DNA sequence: TGTGCCACCAGCAAAGGACTAGCCCAATACGAGCAGTACTTC. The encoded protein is CATSKGLAQYEQYF.

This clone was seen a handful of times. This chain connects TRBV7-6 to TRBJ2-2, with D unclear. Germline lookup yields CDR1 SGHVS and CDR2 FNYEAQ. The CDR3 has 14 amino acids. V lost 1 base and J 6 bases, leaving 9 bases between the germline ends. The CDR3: CASSLVSTAGELFF. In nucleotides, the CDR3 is TGTGCCAGCAGCTTAGTCAGTACCGCCGGGGAGCTGTTTTTT.